This is a list of T cell receptor beta chains from one sample in a study of CD8 T cells in ankylosing spondylitis. TCRdb used MiXCR to reprocess the 5' RACE reads, holding one entry per CDR3 protein. The data contain about 90,000 distinct CDR3 sequences, roughly 30% of them singletons. The sequencing sample was made of blood, either unsorted or a sorted T cell fraction (not recorded which). The receptors were sampled from a male donor with ankylosing spondylitis or in good health (not recorded which). The CDR3 runs from the conserved cysteine through the conserved F or W. A D gene is named only where the DNA matches it firmly. Expanded clones are given a class, and other clones once, few, many or no size at all.

clone size	D gene	V gene	J gene	CDR3 DNA	CDR3 protein
-	-	TRBV20-1	TRBJ1-5	TGCAGTGCTAGAATCGGGCCCGCGGGCAATCAGCCCCAGCATTTT	CSARIGPAGNQPQHF
many	-	TRBV7-2	TRBJ2-5	TGTGCCAGCAGCTTGGTCGAGACCCAGTACTTC	CASSLVETQYF
-	-	TRBV5-1	TRBJ2-5	TGCGCCAGCAGCCTGGCCAGGACATCCCAAGAGACCCAGTACTTC	CASSLARTSQETQYF
few	-	TRBV20-1	TRBJ2-1	TGCAGTGCTCGGACAGATCCGTACAATGAGCAGTTCTTC	CSARTDPYNEQFF
few	TRBD2	TRBV14	TRBJ2-1	TGTGCCAGCAGCCAGAGACTAGCGGGGAAAGAGAATGAGCAGTTCTTC	CASSQRLAGKENEQFF
-	TRBD1	TRBV7-3	TRBJ1-1	TGTGCCAGCAGCTCACAGGGGGGGGTGAACACTGAAGCTTTCTTT	CASSSQGGVNTEAFF
-	TRBD1	TRBV5-1	TRBJ1-1	TGCGCCAGCAGCAAAGGACAGGGTCGGAACACTGAAGCTTTCTTT	CASSKGQGRNTEAFF
-	-	TRBV7-3	TRBJ2-3	TGTGCCAGCAGCTTATCCAGGGGGACTCCCACAGATACGCAGTATTTT	CASSLSRGTPTDTQYF
few	TRBD2	TRBV24-1	TRBJ2-1	TGTGCCACCAGTGATAAGGCGGGAGGCCTTGAGCAGTTCTTC	CATSDKAGGLEQFF
few	-	TRBV4-2	TRBJ2-1	TGTGCCAGCAGCCCGCGCGGCCTTGGACGTCAGTTCTTC	CASSPRGLGRQFF
few	TRBD1	TRBV29-1	TRBJ2-1	TGCAGCGTTGAGGGACAGGGGATAAATGAGCAGTTCTTC	CSVEGQGINEQFF
many	TRBD2	TRBV20-1	TRBJ2-3	TGCAGTGCTCCCCGACTAGCGGGAGGTTTCACAGATACGCAGTATTTT	CSAPRLAGGFTDTQYF
few	TRBD1	TRBV18	TRBJ2-5	TGTGCCAGCTCACCATTAGGACAGGATCTACCAGAGACCCAGTACTTC	CASSPLGQDLPETQYF
many	-	TRBV4-1	TRBJ2-2	TGCGCCAGCAGCCAAGCTAATATGGGACTTAACACCGGGGAGCTGTTTTTT	CASSQANMGLNTGELFF
few	-	TRBV18	TRBJ2-5	TGTGCCAGCTCACCTCCCGCTCACAGTCAAGAGACCCAGTACTTC	CASSPPAHSQETQYF
-	-	TRBV20-1	TRBJ2-1	TGCAGTGCTAGAGATCCCCCCTCTAGCGTTTATGAGCAGTTCTTC	CSARDPPSSVYEQFF
-	TRBD2	TRBV2	TRBJ2-1	TGTGCCAGCAGTGCAATTAGCGGGAGAGGTGGTGAGCAGTTCTTC	CASSAISGRGGEQFF
-	TRBD2	TRBV20-1	TRBJ2-1	TGCAGTGCTAGATTCCGGGAGACTAGCGGGAACAATGAGCAGTTCTTC	CSARFRETSGNNEQFF
-	-	TRBV5-5	TRBJ2-2	TGTGCCAGCGACAGGATCGGTGACGGGGAGCTGTTTTTT	CASDRIGDGELFF
-	-	TRBV5-1	TRBJ2-5	TGCGCCAGCAGCTCAAGCGGTGGGGGAGAGACCCAGTACTTC	CASSSSGGGETQYF
few	-	TRBV15	TRBJ2-2	TGTGCCACCAGCAGAGCGGCAGCTAACACCGGGGAGCTGTTTTTT	CATSRAAANTGELFF
-	TRBD1	TRBV7-9	TRBJ2-7	TGTGCCAGCAGCCCCGATCAGGGGGCTTACTACGAGCAGTACTTC	CASSPDQGAYYEQYF
-	TRBD1	TRBV20-1	TRBJ1-5	TGCAGTGCTAGAAAAGCGGGACAGGGGACCTATCAGCCCCAGCATTTT	CSARKAGQGTYQPQHF
-	TRBD1	TRBV7-9	TRBJ1-5	TGTGCCAGCAGCTTAGCTGCAGGGGGCAGAGAGCCCCAGCATTTT	CASSLAAGGREPQHF
few	-	TRBV5-1	TRBJ2-5	TGCGCCAGCAGCCCCGCGGGGCCTCCGTACCAAGAGACCCAGTACTTC	CASSPAGPPYQETQYF
few	-	TRBV5-4	TRBJ1-4	TGTGCCAGCAGAGGGGAAAATGAAAAACTGTTTTTT	CASRGENEKLFF
few	-	TRBV20-1	TRBJ2-3	TGCAGTGCTAGAGATCCTTCCAGGGCGGATTCTAGCACAGATACGCAGTATTTT	CSARDPSRADSSTDTQYF
many	-	TRBV7-6	TRBJ2-1	TGTGCCAGCAGCTTAACGCGGGTCTCCTACAATGAGCAGTTCTTC	CASSLTRVSYNEQFF
-	TRBD2	TRBV18	TRBJ2-1	TGTGCCAGCTCACCCGGACTAGCGGGAGCTAAGAGTGAGCAGTTCTTC	CASSPGLAGAKSEQFF
-	-	TRBV11-2	TRBJ2-5	TGTGCCAGCAGCTTAATCGGAACAGTCTTACAAGAGACCCAGTACTTC	CASSLIGTVLQETQYF
-	-	TRBV5-1	TRBJ2-2	TGCGCCAGCATTTATGGGGGAGACACCGGGGAGCTGTTTTTT	CASIYGGDTGELFF
few	-	TRBV3-1	TRBJ2-4	TGTGCCAGCAGCCAAGTCTTTAGGGCTTTTGCCAAAAACATTCAGTACTTC	CASSQVFRAFAKNIQYF
few	-	TRBV20-1	TRBJ1-1	TGCAGTGCTAGAGCAAGTTTCACTGAAGCTTTCTTT	CSARASFTEAFF
-	TRBD1	TRBV18	TRBJ1-4	TGTGCCAGCTCACCCGCGACAGGGACGGAAAAACTGTTTTTT	CASSPATGTEKLFF